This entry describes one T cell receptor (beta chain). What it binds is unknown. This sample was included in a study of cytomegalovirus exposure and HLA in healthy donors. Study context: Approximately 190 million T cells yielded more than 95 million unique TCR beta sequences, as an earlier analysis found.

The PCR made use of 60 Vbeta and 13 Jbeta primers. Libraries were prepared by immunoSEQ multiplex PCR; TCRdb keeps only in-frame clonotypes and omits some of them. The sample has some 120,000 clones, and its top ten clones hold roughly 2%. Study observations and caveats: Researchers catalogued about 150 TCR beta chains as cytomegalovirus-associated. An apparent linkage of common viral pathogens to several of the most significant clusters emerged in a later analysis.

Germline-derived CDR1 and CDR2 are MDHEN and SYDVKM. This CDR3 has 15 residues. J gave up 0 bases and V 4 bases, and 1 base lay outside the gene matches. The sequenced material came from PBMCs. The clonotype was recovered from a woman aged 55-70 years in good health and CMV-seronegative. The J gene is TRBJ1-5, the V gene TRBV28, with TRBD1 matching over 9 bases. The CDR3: CASSYRGHSNQPQHF. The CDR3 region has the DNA TGTGCCAGCAGTTACAGGGGGCATAGCAATCAGCCCCAGCATTTT.